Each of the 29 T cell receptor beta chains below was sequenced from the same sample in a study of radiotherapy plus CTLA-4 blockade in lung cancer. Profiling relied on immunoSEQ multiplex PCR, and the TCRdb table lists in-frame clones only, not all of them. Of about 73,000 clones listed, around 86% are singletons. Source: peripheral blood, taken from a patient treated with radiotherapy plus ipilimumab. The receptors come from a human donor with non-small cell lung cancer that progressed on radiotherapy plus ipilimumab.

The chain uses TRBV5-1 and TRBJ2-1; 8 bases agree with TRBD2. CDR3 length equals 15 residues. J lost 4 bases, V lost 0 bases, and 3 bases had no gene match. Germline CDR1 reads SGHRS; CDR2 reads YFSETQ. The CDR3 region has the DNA TGCGCCAGCAGCTTGGGTAGCGGGAATTACAATGAGCAGTTCTTC. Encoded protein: CASSLGSGNYNEQFF.

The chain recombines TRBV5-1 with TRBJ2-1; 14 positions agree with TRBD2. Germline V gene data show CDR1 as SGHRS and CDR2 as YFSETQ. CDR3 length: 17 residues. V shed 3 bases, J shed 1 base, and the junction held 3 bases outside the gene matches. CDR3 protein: CASSSGLAGGSYNEQFF. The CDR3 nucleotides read TGCGCCAGCAGCTCCGGACTAGCGGGAGGTTCCTACAATGAGCAGTTCTTC.

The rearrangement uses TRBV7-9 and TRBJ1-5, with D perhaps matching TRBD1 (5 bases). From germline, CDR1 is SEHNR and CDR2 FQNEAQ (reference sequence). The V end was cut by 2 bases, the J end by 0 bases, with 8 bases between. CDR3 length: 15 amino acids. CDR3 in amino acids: CASSLSQGSNQPQHF. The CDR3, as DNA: TGTGCCAGCAGCTTATCCCAGGGTAGCAATCAGCCCCAGCATTTT.

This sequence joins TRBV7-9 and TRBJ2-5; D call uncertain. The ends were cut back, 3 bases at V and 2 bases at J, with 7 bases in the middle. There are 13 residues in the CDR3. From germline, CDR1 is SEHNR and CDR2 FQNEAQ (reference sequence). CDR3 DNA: TGTGCCAGCAGCTTTTCGGAACAAGAGACCCAGTACTTC. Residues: CASSFSEQETQYF.

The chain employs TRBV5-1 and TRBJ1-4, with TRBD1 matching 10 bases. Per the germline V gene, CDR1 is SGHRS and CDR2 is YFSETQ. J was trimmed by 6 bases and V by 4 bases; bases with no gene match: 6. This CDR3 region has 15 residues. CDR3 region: CASSRSGTGDEKLFF. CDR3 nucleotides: TGCGCCAGCAGCCGATCCGGGACAGGGGATGAAAAACTGTTTTTT.

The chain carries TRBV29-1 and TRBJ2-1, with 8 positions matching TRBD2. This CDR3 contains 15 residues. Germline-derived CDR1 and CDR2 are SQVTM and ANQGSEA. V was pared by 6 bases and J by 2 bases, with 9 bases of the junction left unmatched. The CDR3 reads CSVQPSGRTYNEQFF. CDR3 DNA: TGCAGCGTCCAACCTAGCGGGCGCACCTACAATGAGCAGTTCTTC.

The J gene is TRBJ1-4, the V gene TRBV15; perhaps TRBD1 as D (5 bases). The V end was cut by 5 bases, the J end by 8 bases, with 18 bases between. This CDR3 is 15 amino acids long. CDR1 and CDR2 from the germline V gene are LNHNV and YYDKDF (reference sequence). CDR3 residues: CATSYPRGAEEKLFF. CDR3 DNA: TGTGCCACCAGCTACCCCCGAGGGGCAGAGGAAAAACTGTTTTTT.

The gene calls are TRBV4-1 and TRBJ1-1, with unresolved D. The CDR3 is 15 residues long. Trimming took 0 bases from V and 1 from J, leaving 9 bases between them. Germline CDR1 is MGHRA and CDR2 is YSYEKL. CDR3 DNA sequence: TGCGCCAGCAGCCAAGATTGGGCAGCGAACACTGAAGCTTTCTTT. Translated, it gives CASSQDWAANTEAFF.

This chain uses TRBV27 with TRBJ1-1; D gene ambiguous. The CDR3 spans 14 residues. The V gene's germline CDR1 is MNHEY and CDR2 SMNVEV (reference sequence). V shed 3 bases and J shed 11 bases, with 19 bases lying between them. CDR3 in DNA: TGTGCCAGCAGTTTCCTCCCTCTCTCCCGTGGGGCTTTCTTT. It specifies CASSFLPLSRGAFF.

CDR3 coding DNA: TGTGCCAGCAGCCAAGATAGAAACCTCGGAAACACCATATATTTT. Its translation: CASSQDRNLGNTIYF. The gene calls are TRBV4-2 and TRBJ1-3; D gene ambiguous. CDR3 size: 15 residues. CDR1 is LGHNA and CDR2 is YNFKEQ in the germline V gene. V was clipped by 0 bases and J by 4 bases, with 10 bases between them.

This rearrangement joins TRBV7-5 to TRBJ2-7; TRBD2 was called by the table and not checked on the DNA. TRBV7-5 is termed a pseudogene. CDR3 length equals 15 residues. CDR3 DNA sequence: TGTGCCAGAAGCCCCACGGTTCGAGAGCCGCGGGAGCAGTACGTC. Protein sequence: CARSPTVREPREQYV.

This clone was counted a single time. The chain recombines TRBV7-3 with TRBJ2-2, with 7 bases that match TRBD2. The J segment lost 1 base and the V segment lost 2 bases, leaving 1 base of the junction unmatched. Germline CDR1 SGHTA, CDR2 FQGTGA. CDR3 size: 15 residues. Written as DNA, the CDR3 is TGTGCCAGCAGCTTAGCTAGCGGGAACACCGGGGAGCTGTTTTTT. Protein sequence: CASSLASGNTGELFF.

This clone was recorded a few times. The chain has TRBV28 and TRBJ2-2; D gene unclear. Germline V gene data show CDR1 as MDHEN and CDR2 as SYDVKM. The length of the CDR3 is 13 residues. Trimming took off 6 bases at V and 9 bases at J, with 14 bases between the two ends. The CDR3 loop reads CASSRQQTRELFF. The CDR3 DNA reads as TGTGCCAGCAGCCGCCAGCAGACGAGGGAGCTGTTTTTT.

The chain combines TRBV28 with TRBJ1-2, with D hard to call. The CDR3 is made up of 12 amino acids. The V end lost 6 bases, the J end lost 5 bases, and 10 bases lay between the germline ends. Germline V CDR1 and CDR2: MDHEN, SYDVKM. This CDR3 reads CASRQIDYGYTF. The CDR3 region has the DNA TGTGCCAGCAGGCAAATAGATTATGGCTACACCTTC.

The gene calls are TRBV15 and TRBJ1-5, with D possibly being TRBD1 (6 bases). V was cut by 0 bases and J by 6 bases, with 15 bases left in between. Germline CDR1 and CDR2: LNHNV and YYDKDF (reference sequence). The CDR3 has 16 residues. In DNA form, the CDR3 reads TGTGCCACCAGCAGAGATCTGGGGGGCTGGGGTCAGCCCCAGCATTTT. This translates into CATSRDLGGWGQPQHF. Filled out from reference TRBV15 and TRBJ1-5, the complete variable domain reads DAMVIQNPRYQVTQFGKPVTLSCSQTLNHNVMYWYQQKSSQAPKLLFHYYDKDFNNEADTPDNFQSRRPNTSFCFLDIRSPGLGDTAMYLCATSRDLGGWGQPQHFGDGTRLSIL.

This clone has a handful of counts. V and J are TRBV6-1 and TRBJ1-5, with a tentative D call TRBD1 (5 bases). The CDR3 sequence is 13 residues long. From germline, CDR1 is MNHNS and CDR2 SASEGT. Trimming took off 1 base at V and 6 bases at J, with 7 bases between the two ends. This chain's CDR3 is CASSEGGVQPQHF. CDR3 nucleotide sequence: TGTGCCAGCAGTGAAGGGGGGGTTCAGCCCCAGCATTTT.

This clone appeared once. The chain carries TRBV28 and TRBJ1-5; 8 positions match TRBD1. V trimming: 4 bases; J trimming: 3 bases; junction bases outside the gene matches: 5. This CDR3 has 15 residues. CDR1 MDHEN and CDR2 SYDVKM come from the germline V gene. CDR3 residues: CASSSRGQNNQPQHF. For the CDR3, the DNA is TGTGCCAGCAGTTCCAGGGGGCAGAACAATCAGCCCCAGCATTTT.

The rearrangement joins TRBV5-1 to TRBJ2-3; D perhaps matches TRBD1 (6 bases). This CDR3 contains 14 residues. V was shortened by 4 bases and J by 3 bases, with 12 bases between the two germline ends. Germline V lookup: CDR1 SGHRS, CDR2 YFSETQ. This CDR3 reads CASSLVGHTDTQYF. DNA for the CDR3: TGCGCCAGCAGCCTGGTGGGACATACAGATACGCAGTATTTT.

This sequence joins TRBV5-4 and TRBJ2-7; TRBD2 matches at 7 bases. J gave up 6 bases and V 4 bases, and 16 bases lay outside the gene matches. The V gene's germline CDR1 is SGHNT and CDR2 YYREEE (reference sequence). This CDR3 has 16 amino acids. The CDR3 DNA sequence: TGTGCCAGCAGCCCCGGTCGGGGGAGGGCCCGCGGCGAGCAGTACTTC. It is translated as CASSPGRGRARGEQYF.

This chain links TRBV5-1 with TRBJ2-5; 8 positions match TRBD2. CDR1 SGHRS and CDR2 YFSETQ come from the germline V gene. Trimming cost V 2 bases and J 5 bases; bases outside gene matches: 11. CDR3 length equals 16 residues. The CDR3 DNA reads TGCGCCAGCAGCTTCGCGGGAGGCGGGGTCGGGGAGACCCAGTACTTC. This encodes CASSFAGGGVGETQYF.

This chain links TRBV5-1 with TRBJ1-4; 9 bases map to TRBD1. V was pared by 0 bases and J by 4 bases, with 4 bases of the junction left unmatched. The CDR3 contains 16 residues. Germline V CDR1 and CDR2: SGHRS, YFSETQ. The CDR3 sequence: CASSLDADRGNEKLFF. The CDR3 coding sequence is TGCGCCAGCAGCTTGGACGCGGACAGGGGTAATGAAAAACTGTTTTTT.

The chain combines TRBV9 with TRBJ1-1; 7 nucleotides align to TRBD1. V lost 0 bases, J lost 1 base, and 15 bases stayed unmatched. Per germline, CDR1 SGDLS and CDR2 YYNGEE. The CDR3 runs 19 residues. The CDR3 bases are TGTGCCAGCAGCGTAGCTTCTTTTCCGGCAGGGGGATCGAACACTGAAGCTTTCTTT. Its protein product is CASSVASFPAGGSNTEAFF.

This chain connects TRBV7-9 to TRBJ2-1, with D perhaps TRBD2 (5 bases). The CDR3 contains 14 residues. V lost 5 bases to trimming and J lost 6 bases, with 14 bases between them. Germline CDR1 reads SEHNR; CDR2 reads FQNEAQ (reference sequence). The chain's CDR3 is CASSNSGEPNEQFF. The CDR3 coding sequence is TGTGCCAGCAGCAACTCCGGGGAGCCCAATGAGCAGTTCTTC.

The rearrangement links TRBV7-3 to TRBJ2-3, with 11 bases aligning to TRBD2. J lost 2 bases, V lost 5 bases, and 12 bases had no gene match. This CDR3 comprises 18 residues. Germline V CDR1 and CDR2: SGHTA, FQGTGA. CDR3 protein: CASSQGISGRAPTDTQYF. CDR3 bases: TGTGCCAGCAGCCAAGGGATTAGCGGGAGGGCCCCCACAGATACGCAGTATTTT.

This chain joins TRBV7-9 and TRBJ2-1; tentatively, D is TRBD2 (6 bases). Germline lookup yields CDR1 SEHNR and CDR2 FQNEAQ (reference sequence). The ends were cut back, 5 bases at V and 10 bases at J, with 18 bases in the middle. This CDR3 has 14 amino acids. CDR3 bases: TGTGCCAGCAGCGGAGGGGACGAGAACGGCGAGCAGTTCTTC. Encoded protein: CASSGGDENGEQFF.

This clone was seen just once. The CDR3 loop is CASSPRGTDTQYF. The CDR3 DNA is TGTGCCAGCAGCCCCAGGGGGACAGATACGCAGTATTTT. This chain links TRBV6-6 with TRBJ2-3; 7 nucleotides agree with TRBD1. This CDR3 is built from 13 residues. CDR1 is MNHNY, CDR2 SVGAGI, per germline (reference sequence). V was pared by 6 bases and J by 3 bases, with 3 bases of the junction left unmatched.

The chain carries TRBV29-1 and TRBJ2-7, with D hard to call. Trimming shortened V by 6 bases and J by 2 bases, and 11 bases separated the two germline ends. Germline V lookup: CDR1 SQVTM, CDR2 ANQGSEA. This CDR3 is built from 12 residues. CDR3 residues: CSVGKRAYEQYF. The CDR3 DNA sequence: TGCAGCGTGGGGAAAAGGGCCTACGAGCAGTACTTC.

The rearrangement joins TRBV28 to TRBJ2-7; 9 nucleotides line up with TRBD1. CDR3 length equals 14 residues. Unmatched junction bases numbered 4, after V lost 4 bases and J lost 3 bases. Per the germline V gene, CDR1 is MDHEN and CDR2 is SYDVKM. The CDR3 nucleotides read TGTGCCAGCAGTTCTGGGGACAGGGTCTACGAGCAGTACTTC. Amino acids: CASSSGDRVYEQYF.

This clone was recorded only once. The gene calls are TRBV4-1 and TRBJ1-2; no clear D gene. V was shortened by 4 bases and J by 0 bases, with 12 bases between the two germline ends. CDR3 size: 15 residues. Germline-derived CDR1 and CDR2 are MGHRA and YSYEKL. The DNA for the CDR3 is TGCGCCAGCAGCCTAAACGGCGAAGCTAACTATGGCTACACCTTC. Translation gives CASSLNGEANYGYTF.